This TCR beta chain was identified in a study of metastatic and nonmetastatic thyroid tumors. At the level of the study: Repertoires of blood and of tissue (tumor or nodule) from malignant and benign thyroid patients were compared. Study-wide points: According to reports, the diversity of TCR beta was significantly higher in malignant thyroid tumors than in benign nodules, and this held in both blood and tumor samples.

This clone was counted ten times or more. The antigen is unknown. One end of the junction does not line up with germline, which may come from a read error. All patients were untreated before thyroid surgery. In the source study's methods: Across clinicopathological groups, CDR3 differences served as the basis for building a distant-metastasis classifier for papillary thyroid cancer. TCRdb re-called the PCR reads via MiXCR. Clone size and V and J calls follow TCRdb, not the original study. The repertoire holds around 30,000 clones, with about 18% as singletons. The specimen was blood. This clonotype was obtained from a female donor with papillary thyroid cancer or a benign thyroid nodule (not recorded which). Some clones in this sample may be carry-over from other donors' samples.

CDR3 sequence (DNA): TGTGCTAGCAGCCGCGCGGGGGCAGATACGCAGTATTTT. Translated, it gives CASSRAGADTQYF. The J gene is TRBJ2-3, the V gene TRBV7-7; TRBD2 aligns across 7 bases. The germline CDR1 and CDR2 sequences are SSHAT and FNYEAQ (reference sequence). The CDR3 length is 13 residues.